The source of this TCR beta chain is a study of cytomegalovirus exposure and HLA in healthy donors. Overall study context: Earlier, 95 million to 130 million unique TCR beta sequences were recovered from around 200 million T cells by an analysis. Assignment to the Caucasian-associated ancestry cluster applied to 81% of the approximately 400 genotyped donors.

V was clipped by 5 bases and J by 0 bases; unmatched bases: 5. The CDR3 sequence is 16 residues long. The germline V gene encodes CDR1 MDHEN and CDR2 SYDVKM. The PCR was carried out with 60 Vbeta primers and 13 Jbeta primers. Assay: immunoSEQ multiplex PCR; the TCRdb copy retains only in-frame clones and omits some. The table records 150,000 to 200,000 clones, 71% of them present only once. Study observations and caveats: A later analysis linked a missense DCLRE1C variant to TCR beta V- and J-gene trimming.

For this clone: The antigen is undetermined.

Nominal health characterized the donors when sampled, though unrecorded immune exposures were likely. The chain links TRBV28 to TRBJ1-4, with 8 bases fitting TRBD1. Sequenced sample: PBMCs. The TCR was taken from a woman under 40 in good health and CMV-seronegative. CDR3 sequence (DNA): TGTGCCAGCAGTGTACAGGGGGAGGCAACTAATGAAAAACTGTTTTTT. It is translated as CASSVQGEATNEKLFF. Looking up the rest from reference TRBV28 and TRBJ1-4 gives the full variable domain: DVKVTQSSRYLVKRTGEKVFLECVQDMDHENMFWYRQDPGLGLRLIYFSYDVKMKEKGDIPEGYSVSREKKERFSLILESASTNQTSMYLCASSVQGEATNEKLFFGSGTQLSVL.